This T cell receptor (beta chain) was recovered during a study of blood T cell repertoires in COVID-19. The CDR3 is made up of 15 amino acids. The germline gives CDR1 MNHEY, CDR2 SMNVEV (reference sequence). The ends lost 7 bases at V and 8 bases at J; junction bases unmatched: 13. In the authors' methods: From reference gene primer amplification, estimates of nucleated cell counts were derived. Data came from immunoSEQ multiplex PCR; TCRdb stores just in-frame clones and leaves some out. The V and J calls and the clone size are those of that table, but D and trimming were determined from the DNA. The profile shows tens of thousands of clones, 86% of them singletons.

The rearrangement links TRBV27 to TRBJ1-4, with 7 positions matching TRBD1. The receptor comes from a woman older than 75 with acute or convalescent COVID-19. Specimen: peripheral blood. CDR3 protein: CASKLGGTGVEKLFF. DNA for the CDR3: TGTGCCAGCAAACTCGGGGGAACAGGGGTCGAAAAACTGTTTTTT.